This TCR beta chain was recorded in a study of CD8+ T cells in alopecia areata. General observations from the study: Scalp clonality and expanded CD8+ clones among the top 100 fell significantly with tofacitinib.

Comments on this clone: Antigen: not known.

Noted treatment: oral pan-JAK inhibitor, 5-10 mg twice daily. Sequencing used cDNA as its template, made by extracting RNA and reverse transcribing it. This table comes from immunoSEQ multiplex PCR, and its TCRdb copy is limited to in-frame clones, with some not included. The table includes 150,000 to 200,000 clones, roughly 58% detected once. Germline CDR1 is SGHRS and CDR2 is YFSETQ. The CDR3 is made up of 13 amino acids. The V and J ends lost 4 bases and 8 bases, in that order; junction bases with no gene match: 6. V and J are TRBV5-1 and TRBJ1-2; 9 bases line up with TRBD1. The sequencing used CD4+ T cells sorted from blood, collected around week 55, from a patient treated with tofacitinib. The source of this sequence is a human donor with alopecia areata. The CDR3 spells CASSPRTGEGYTF. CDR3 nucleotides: TGCGCCAGCAGCCCCCGGACAGGGGAAGGCTACACCTTC. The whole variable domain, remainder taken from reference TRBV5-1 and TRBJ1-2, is KAGVTQTPRYLIKTRGQQVTLSCSPISGHRSVSWYQQTPGQGLQFLFEYFSETQRNKGNFPGRFSGRQFSNSRSEMNVSTLELGDSALYLCASSPRTGEGYTFGSGTRLTVV.